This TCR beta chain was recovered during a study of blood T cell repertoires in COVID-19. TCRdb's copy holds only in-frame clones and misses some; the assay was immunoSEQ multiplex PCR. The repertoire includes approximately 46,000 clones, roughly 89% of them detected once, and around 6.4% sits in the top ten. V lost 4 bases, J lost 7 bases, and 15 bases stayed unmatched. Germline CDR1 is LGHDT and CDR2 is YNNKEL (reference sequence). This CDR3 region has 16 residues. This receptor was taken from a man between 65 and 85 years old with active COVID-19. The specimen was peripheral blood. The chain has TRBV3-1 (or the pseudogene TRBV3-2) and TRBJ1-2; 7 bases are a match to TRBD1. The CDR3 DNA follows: TGTGCCAGCAGCCCACCAGTTGGGGCAGGGGGAGGTGGCTACACCTTC. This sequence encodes CASSPPVGAGGGGYTF.